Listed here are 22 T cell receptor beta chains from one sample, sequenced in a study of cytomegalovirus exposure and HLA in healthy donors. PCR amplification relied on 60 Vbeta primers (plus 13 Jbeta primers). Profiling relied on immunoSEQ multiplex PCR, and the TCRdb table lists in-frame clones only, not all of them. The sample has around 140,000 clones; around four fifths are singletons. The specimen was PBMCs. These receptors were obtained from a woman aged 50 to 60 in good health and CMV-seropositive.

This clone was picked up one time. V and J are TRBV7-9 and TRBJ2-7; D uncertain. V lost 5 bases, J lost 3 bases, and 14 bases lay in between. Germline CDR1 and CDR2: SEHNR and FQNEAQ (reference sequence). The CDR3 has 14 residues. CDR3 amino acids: CASSPRVTNYEQYF. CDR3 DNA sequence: TGTGCCAGCAGCCCTCGGGTCACCAACTACGAGCAGTACTTC. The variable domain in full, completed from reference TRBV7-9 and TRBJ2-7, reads DTGVSQNPRHKITKRGQNVTFRCDPISEHNRLYWYRQTLGQGPEFLTYFQNEAQLEKSRLLSDRFSAERPKGSFSTLEIQRTEQGDSAMYLCASSPRVTNYEQYFGPGTRLTVT.

CDR3 coding DNA: TGTGCCAGCAGCACCCCGACTGTAGGGAGAAATGAGCAGTTCTTC. As protein: CASSTPTVGRNEQFF. The gene calls are TRBV14 and TRBJ2-1; D is perhaps TRBD2 (5 bases). The ends were cut back, 5 bases at V and 7 bases at J, with 18 bases in the middle. This CDR3 region has 15 residues. Germline CDR1 reads SGHDN; CDR2 reads FVKESK. The full variable domain, completed using reference TRBV14 and TRBJ2-1, is EAGVTQFPSHSVIEKGQTVTLRCDPISGHDNLYWYRRVMGKEIKFLLHFVKESKQDESGMPNNRFLAERTGGTYSTLKVQPAELEDSGVYFCASSTPTVGRNEQFFGPGTRLTVL.

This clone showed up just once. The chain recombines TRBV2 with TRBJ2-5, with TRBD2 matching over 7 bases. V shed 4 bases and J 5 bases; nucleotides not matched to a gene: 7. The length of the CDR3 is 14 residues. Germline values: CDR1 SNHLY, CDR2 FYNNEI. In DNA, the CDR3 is TGTGCCAGCAGTGTGGGTAGGGGAGGGGAGACCCAGTACTTC. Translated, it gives CASSVGRGGETQYF.

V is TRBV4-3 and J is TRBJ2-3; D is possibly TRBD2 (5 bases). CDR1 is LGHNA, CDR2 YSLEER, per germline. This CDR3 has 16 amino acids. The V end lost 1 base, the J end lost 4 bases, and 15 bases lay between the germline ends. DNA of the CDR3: TGCGCCAGCAGCCAAGGAACCCAGCGGTTCGCAGATACGCAGTATTTT. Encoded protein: CASSQGTQRFADTQYF.

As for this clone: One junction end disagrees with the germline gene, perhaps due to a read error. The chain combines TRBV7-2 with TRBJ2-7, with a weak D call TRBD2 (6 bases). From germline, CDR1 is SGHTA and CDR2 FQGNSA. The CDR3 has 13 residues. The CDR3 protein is CASSLVGSGLETF. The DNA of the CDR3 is TGTGCCAGCAGCTTAGTTGGGAGCGGGCTAGAGACCTTC.

CDR3 nucleotides: TGTGCCAGCAGCTCACTAGCGGGGGGCTTTAGCTCCTACAATGAGCAGTTCTTC. This codes for CASSSLAGGFSSYNEQFF. The J gene is TRBJ2-1, the V gene TRBV7-3; 12 nucleotides match TRBD2. The CDR3 runs 18 residues. J was trimmed by 0 bases and V by 4 bases; bases with no gene match: 7. The germline V gene has CDR1 SGHTA and CDR2 FQGTGA.

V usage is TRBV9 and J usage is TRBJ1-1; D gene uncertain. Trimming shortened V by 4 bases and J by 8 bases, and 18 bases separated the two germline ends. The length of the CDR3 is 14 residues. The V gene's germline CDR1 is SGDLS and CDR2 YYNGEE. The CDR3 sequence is CASSNTWEGTEAFF. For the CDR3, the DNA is TGTGCCAGCAGCAATACCTGGGAGGGCACCGAAGCTTTCTTT.

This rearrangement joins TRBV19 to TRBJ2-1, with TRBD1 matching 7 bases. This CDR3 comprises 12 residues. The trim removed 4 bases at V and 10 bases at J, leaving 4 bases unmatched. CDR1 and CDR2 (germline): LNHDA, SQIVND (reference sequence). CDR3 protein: CASSTGQREQFF. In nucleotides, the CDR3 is TGTGCCAGTAGTACGGGACAGCGGGAGCAGTTCTTC.

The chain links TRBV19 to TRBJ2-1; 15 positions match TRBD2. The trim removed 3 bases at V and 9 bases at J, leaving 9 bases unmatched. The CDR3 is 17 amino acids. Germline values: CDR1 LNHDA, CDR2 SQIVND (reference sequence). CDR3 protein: CASSMPGLAGGGGEQFF. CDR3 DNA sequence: TGTGCCAGTAGTATGCCGGGACTAGCGGGGGGAGGGGGTGAGCAGTTCTTC.

The CDR3, as DNA: TGTGCCAGCAGCGGAGGGAGTAATGAAAAACTGTTTTTT. Amino acid sequence: CASSGGSNEKLFF. The chain combines TRBV9 with TRBJ1-4, with no clear D. CDR3 length: 13 residues. The germline V gene has CDR1 SGDLS and CDR2 YYNGEE. Trimming left V 3 bases short and J 4 bases short, with 7 bases between.

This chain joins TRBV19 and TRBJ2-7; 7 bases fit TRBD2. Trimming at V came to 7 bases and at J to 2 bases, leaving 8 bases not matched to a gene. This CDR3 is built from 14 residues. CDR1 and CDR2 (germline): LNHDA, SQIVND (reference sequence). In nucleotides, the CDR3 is TGTGCCAGTAAGACTTCTAGCGGCCCCTACGAGCAGTACTTC. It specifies CASKTSSGPYEQYF.

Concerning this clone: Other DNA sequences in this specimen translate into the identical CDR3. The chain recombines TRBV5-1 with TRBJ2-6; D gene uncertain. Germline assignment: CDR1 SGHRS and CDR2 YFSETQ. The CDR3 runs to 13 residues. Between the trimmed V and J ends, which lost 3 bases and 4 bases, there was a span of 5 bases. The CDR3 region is CASSYSGANVLTF. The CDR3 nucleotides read TGCGCCAGCAGCTACTCCGGGGCCAACGTCCTGACTTTC.

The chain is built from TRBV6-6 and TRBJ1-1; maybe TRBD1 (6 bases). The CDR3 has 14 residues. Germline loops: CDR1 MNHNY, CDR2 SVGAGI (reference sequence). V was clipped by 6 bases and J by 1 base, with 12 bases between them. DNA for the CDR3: TGTGCCAGCAGCCGACCGGGACAGAACACTGAAGCTTTCTTT. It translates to CASSRPGQNTEAFF.

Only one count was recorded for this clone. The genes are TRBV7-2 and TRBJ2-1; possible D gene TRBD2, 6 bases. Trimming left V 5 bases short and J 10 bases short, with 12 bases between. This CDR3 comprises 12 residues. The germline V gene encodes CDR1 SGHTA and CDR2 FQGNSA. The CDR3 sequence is CASSPYGGEQFF. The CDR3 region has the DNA TGTGCCAGCAGCCCTTATGGGGGGGAGCAGTTCTTC. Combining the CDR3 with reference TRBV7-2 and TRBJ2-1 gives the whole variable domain GAGVSQSPSNKVTEKGKDVELRCDPISGHTALYWYRQSLGQGLEFLIYFQGNSAPDKSGLPSDRFSAERTGGSVSTLTIQRTQQEDSAVYLCASSPYGGEQFFGPGTRLTVL.

CDR3 protein: CASSAGQSTNEKLFF. As DNA, the CDR3 is TGCGCCAGCAGCGCCGGACAGTCAACTAATGAAAAACTGTTTTTT. The chain employs TRBV5-1 and TRBJ1-4, with D possibly TRBD1 on 6 matching bases. The germline gives CDR1 SGHRS, CDR2 YFSETQ. This CDR3 contains 15 residues. V dropped 4 bases and J dropped 0 bases, with 10 bases sitting between them.

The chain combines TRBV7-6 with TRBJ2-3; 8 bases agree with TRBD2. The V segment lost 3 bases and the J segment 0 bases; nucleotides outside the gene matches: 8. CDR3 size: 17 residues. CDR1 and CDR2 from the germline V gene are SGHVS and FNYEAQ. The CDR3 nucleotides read TGTGCCAGCAGCTTCTTGGACGGACTAGCTAGCACAGATACGCAGTATTTT. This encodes CASSFLDGLASTDTQYF.

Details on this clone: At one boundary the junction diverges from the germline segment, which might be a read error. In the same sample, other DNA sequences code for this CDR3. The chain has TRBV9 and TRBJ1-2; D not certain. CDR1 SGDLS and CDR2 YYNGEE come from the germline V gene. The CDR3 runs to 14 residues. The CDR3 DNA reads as TGCGCCAGCAGCGTAGGTGGTCTATACTATGGCTACACCTTC. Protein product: CASSVGGLYYGYTF.

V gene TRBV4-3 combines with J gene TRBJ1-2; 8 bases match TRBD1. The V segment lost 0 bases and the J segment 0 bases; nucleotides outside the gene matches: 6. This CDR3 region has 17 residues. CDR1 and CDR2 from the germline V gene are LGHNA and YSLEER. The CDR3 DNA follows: TGCGCCAGCAGCCAAGAAATCACACAGGGGGCTAACTATGGCTACACCTTC. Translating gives CASSQEITQGANYGYTF.

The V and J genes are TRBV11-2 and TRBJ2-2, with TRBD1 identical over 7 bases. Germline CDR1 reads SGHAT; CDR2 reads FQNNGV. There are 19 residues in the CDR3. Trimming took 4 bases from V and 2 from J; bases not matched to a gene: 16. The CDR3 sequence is CASSSLNRGRSINTGELFF. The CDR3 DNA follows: TGTGCCAGCAGCTCCCTAAACAGGGGTAGAAGTATTAACACCGGGGAGCTGTTTTTT.

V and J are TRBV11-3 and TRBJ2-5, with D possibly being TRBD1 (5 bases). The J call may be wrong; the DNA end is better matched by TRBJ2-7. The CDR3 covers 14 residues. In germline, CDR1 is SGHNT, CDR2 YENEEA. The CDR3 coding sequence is TGTGCCAGCAGCTTAAGGGGCGGAACCTACGAGCAGTACTTC. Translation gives CASSLRGGTYEQYF.

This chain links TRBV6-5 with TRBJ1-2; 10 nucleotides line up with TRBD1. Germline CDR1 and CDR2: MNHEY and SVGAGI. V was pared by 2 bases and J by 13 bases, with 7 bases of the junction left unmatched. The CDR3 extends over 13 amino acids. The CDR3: CASSYEPGTGATF. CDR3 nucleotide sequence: TGTGCCAGCAGTTACGAACCCGGGACAGGGGCCACCTTC.

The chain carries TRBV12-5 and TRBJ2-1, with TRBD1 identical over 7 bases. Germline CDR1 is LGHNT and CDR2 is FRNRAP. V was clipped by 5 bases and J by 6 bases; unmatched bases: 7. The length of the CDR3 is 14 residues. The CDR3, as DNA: TGTGCTAGTGGTCCCCCAGGGGGTTCCAATGAGCAGTTCTTC. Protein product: CASGPPGGSNEQFF.